This T cell receptor (beta chain) was obtained from a study of human CD8 memory T cell subsets. It was UMI-labeled 5' RACE by which the TCR beta libraries were made. In the study's own analysis: Whatever TCR beta library was examined, it held from 2,500 to 3,500 up to roughly 20,000 functional CDR3 beta clonotypes. Using the 5' RACE reads, TCRdb records one entry per CDR3 protein without DNA. TCRdb, not the original authors, processed these V and J calls. Its table lists roughly 11,000 distinct CDR3 sequences. The germline CDR1 and CDR2 sequences are SGHTA and FQGTGA. The CDR3 extends over 16 amino acids.

The receptor was derived from a human donor in good health. Material: CD8+ T cells from PBMCs. The genes are TRBV7-3 and TRBJ2-3; TCRdb returns TRBD1, unconfirmable since there is no DNA. CDR3 sequence: CASSLQGQGVTDTQYF.